This passage covers 18 T cell receptor beta chains from one sample sequenced in a study of blood T cell repertoires in COVID-19 (dated by TCRdb to the early 2020s). Library creation used the immunoSEQ multiplex PCR assay. The table was pulled from immuneACCESS by TCRdb, which kept in-frame rearrangements only. Such tables lose some clones; where checked, under half of the loss comes from unresolved V genes, and the rest has no known cause. The sample yields roughly 45,000 clones; more than 85% were counted once. In total, the top ten clones hold 0.95% to 1.1% of the sample. The sequencing sample was made of peripheral blood. Receptors originate from a man in his sixties with COVID-19, enrolled during active disease.

This clone has just one count. This chain joins TRBV19 and TRBJ2-2, with 10 bases aligning to TRBD1. Trimming took 9 bases from V and 5 from J; bases not matched to a gene: 6. CDR3 size: 14 residues. The V gene's germline CDR1 is LNHDA and CDR2 SQIVND (reference sequence). In nucleotides, the CDR3 is TGTGCCAGCAGGGACAGGGGAAGGACCGGGGAGCTGTTTTTT. This translates into CASRDRGRTGELFF.

The gene calls are TRBV15 and TRBJ2-1; 8 positions agree with TRBD2. Trimming cost V 1 base and J 6 bases; bases outside gene matches: 8. The length of the CDR3 is 16 residues. From germline, CDR1 is LNHNV and CDR2 YYDKDF (reference sequence). CDR3 loop: CATSRAPSGRGNEQFF. The CDR3, as DNA: TGTGCCACCAGCAGAGCCCCCAGCGGGAGAGGCAATGAGCAGTTCTTC.

This chain links TRBV2 with TRBJ1-5; a possible D gene is TRBD1 (6 bases). Trimming removed 7 bases at V and 4 bases at J, with 14 bases between. The CDR3 runs to 14 residues. Germline V gene lookup returns CDR1 SNHLY and CDR2 FYNNEI. The chain's CDR3 is CASTKQGSNQPQHF. The CDR3 bases are TGTGCCAGCACCAAACAGGGTTCAAATCAGCCCCAGCATTTT.

V and J are TRBV4-2 and TRBJ2-3; TRBD2 aligns across 13 bases. Germline V gene sequence: CDR1 LGHNA, CDR2 YNFKEQ. With 1 base clipped from V and 3 bases from J, the junction kept 7 bases outside the gene matches. The CDR3 consists of 18 residues. CDR3 nucleotide sequence: TGTGCCAGCAGCCAAGGGACTAGCGGGGGTTTAGCAACAGATACGCAGTATTTT. Residues: CASSQGTSGGLATDTQYF.

V gene TRBV19 combines with J gene TRBJ2-1; 10 bases agree with TRBD1. The CDR3 covers 15 residues. Losses at the gene ends were 9 bases for V and 0 bases for J; bases not matched to a gene: 5. Germline CDR1 is LNHDA and CDR2 is SQIVND (reference sequence). As DNA, the CDR3 is TGTGCCAGCGGACAGGGGGTCGGCTCCTACAATGAGCAGTTCTTC. Encoded protein: CASGQGVGSYNEQFF.

This clone was recorded only once. The chain is built from TRBV18 and TRBJ2-4; 14 bases match TRBD2. V shed 3 bases and J 5 bases; nucleotides not matched to a gene: 12. Germline CDR1 and CDR2: KGHSH and LQKENI. The CDR3 is 19 residues long. This CDR3 reads CASSPPPTSGRAAENIQYF. In DNA, the CDR3 is TGTGCCAGCTCACCCCCCCCGACTAGCGGGAGGGCCGCTGAAAACATTCAGTACTTC.

The chain has TRBV18 and TRBJ1-5; no definite D call. This CDR3 is built from 17 residues. CDR1 KGHSH and CDR2 LQKENI come from the germline V gene. V was pared by 3 bases and J by 0 bases, with 15 bases between. The CDR3 here is CASSPSPGLYSNQPQHF. DNA of the CDR3: TGTGCCAGCTCACCCAGTCCAGGCCTTTATAGCAATCAGCCCCAGCATTTT.

The rearrangement uses TRBV12-5 and TRBJ1-5; a weak D match, TRBD1 (6 bases). Germline-derived CDR1 and CDR2 are LGHNT and FRNRAP. V was clipped by 0 bases and J by 3 bases, with 15 bases between them. The CDR3 runs to 17 residues. Here the CDR3 reads CASGLVTTGSPNQPQHF. The CDR3 region has the DNA TGTGCTAGTGGTTTGGTAACAACAGGGTCCCCCAATCAGCCCCAGCATTTT.

The sample holds a few counts of this clone. J is TRBJ2-1 and V is TRBV5-1; D unclear. The germline V gene has CDR1 SGHRS and CDR2 YFSETQ. This CDR3 has 12 amino acids. The ends were cut back, 4 bases at V and 7 bases at J, with 9 bases in the middle. The CDR3 region has the DNA TGCGCCAGCAGCGCTCCCGGGAATGAGCAGTTCTTC. Encoded protein: CASSAPGNEQFF.

The gene calls are TRBV5-1 and TRBJ1-2; 7 bases match TRBD1. The CDR3 covers 14 residues. From germline, CDR1 is SGHRS and CDR2 YFSETQ. The V gene end was trimmed by 5 bases and the J gene end by 7 bases; junction bases not matched to a gene: 11. CDR3 residues: CASSKTGEESGYTF. CDR3 coding DNA: TGCGCCAGCAGTAAAACAGGGGAAGAGAGTGGCTACACCTTC.

V is TRBV9 and J is TRBJ1-2; 10 bases are shared with TRBD1. This CDR3 spans 14 amino acids. CDR1 SGDLS and CDR2 YYNGEE come from the germline V gene. With V trimmed by 0 bases and J by 6 bases, 2 bases remained unmatched. The CDR3: CASSVGQGAHGYTF. In DNA form, the CDR3 reads TGTGCCAGCAGCGTAGGACAGGGGGCGCATGGCTACACCTTC. Variable domain in full (rest from reference TRBV9 and TRBJ1-2): DSGVTQTPKHLITATGQRVTLRCSPRSGDLSVYWYQQSLDQGLQFLIQYYNGEERAKGNILERFSAQQFPDLHSELNLSSLELGDSALYFCASSVGQGAHGYTFGSGTRLTVV.

V and J are TRBV15 and TRBJ1-5; TRBD1 might be the D (6 bases). The V end was cut by 3 bases, the J end by 4 bases, with 16 bases between. The germline V gene has CDR1 LNHNV and CDR2 YYDKDF (reference sequence). The CDR3 is 16 amino acids. Here the CDR3 DNA reads TGTGCCACCAGCAGCCCACGGACAGAACTGAATCAGCCCCAGCATTTT. Protein product: CATSSPRTELNQPQHF.

The V gene is TRBV6-2 or TRBV6-3, the J gene TRBJ2-5; the match to TRBD1 covers 7 bases. The germline gives CDR1 MNHEY, CDR2 SVGEGT. CDR3 length equals 15 residues. Losses at the gene ends were 0 bases for V and 5 bases for J; bases not matched to a gene: 6. CDR3 region: CASSYSSTGSETQYF. DNA of the CDR3: TGTGCCAGCAGTTACTCCTCGACAGGGTCGGAGACCCAGTACTTC.

The chain carries TRBV3-1 (or the pseudogene TRBV3-2) and TRBJ2-1, with unresolved D. The V gene's germline CDR1 is LGHDT and CDR2 YNNKEL (reference sequence). The CDR3 extends over 14 amino acids. V was cut by 4 bases and J by 7 bases, with 14 bases left in between. CDR3 nucleotide sequence: TGTGCCAGCAGCCCCTTATCCGGTCTAAATGAGCAGTTCTTC. Translated: CASSPLSGLNEQFF.

This chain joins TRBV9 and TRBJ2-1; TRBD1 agrees at 9 bases. J lost 0 bases, V lost 2 bases, and 0 bases had no gene match. The CDR3 spans 15 residues. Germline lookup yields CDR1 SGDLS and CDR2 YYNGEE. CDR3 DNA: TGTGCCAGCAGCGTGGGACAGGGCTCCTACAATGAGCAGTTCTTC. Amino acids: CASSVGQGSYNEQFF.

The chain recombines TRBV30 with TRBJ1-2; D not resolved. The germline gives CDR1 GTSNPN, CDR2 SVGIG (reference sequence). Trimming took off 0 bases at V and 8 bases at J, with 19 bases between the two ends. There are 15 residues in the CDR3. Here the CDR3 DNA reads TGTGCCTGGAGTGTTAACAGATATCGGGGTAACGGCTACACCTTC. Residues: CAWSVNRYRGNGYTF.

This clone was seen a few times. The rearrangement links TRBV27 to TRBJ2-1, with TRBD2 identical over 11 bases. Germline CDR1 and CDR2: MNHEY and SMNVEV (reference sequence). CDR3 size: 12 residues. As DNA, the CDR3 is TGTGTAGGGACTAGCGGATACAATGAGCAGTTCTTC. This sequence encodes CVGTSGYNEQFF.

The CDR3 bases are TGTGCCAGCAGTTTTTCCAGGGCGACTGAAGCTTTCTTT. It specifies CASSFSRATEAFF. The V and J genes are TRBV12-3 or TRBV12-4 and TRBJ1-1, with D possibly being TRBD1 (5 bases). The CDR3 contains 13 residues. V was shortened by 3 bases and J by 5 bases, with 10 bases between the two germline ends.